This TCR beta chain derives from a study of identical twins. General study points: Alpha sequences out of frame and shared by twins had excess low generation probability. With abundant cord blood beta clonotypes, insertions were fewer; memory repertoires showed no such pattern.

TCRdb reprocessed the 5' RACE reads via MiXCR and lists one record per CDR3 protein. The sample carries some 900,000 distinct CDR3 sequences, around 12% recorded once. This clonotype was counted a few times. The antigen is undetermined. At one boundary the junction diverges from the germline segment, which might be a read error. All of the donors were Caucasians in good health. Germline lookup yields CDR1 SGHRS and CDR2 YFSETQ. This CDR3 has 12 amino acids. These data were also reused for a study on yellow fever vaccine responses in identical twins.

This sequence was found in a woman aged 18-35 years in good health. The genes are TRBV5-1 and TRBJ2-1; the D is unclear. Material: PBMCs. CDR3: CASSLPYDEQFF. The CDR3 DNA is TGCGCCAGCAGCTTGCCCTACGATGAGCAGTTCTTC. Full variable domain (remainder filled in from reference TRBV5-1 and TRBJ2-1): KAGVTQTPRYLIKTRGQQVTLSCSPISGHRSVSWYQQTPGQGLQFLFEYFSETQRNKGNFPGRFSGRQFSNSRSEMNVSTLELGDSALYLCASSLPYDEQFFGPGTRLTVL.